This is a list of T cell receptor beta chains from one sample in a study of T cell clones after liver transplantation. Repertoires were generated with immunoSEQ multiplex PCR, while TCRdb's copy carries only in-frame clones and drops some. The sample includes fewer than 80,000 clones, 80% to 90% of them seen just once. Sequenced here: CD4+ T cells from blood, sampled around 50 months after liver transplant. Receptor source: a human patient who received a liver transplant. Some T cells may trace back to the graft donor. Both conserved end residues are part of each CDR3. The D gene is left open where the match is weak. The size of a clone is reported for some rows only, either as once, few or many, or as a class for expanded clones.

J gene: TRBJ2-2
V gene: TRBV19
D gene: TRBD2
clone size: -
CDR3 DNA: TGTGCCAGCGTGGGACTAGCGGGGGGATCCACCGGGGAGCTGTTTTTT
CDR3 protein: CASVGLAGGSTGELFF

J gene: TRBJ2-7
V gene: TRBV2
D gene: -
clone size: few
CDR3 DNA: TGTGCCAGCAGTGAGGACGAGCAGTACTTC
CDR3 protein: CASSEDEQYF

J gene: TRBJ1-6
V gene: TRBV4-3
D gene: -
clone size: -
CDR3 DNA: TGCGCCAGCAGCCAAGATCGCCTCAGGGGTTACTCCTATAATTCACCCCTCCACTTT
CDR3 protein: CASSQDRLRGYSYNSPLHF

J gene: TRBJ2-2
V gene: TRBV10-1
D gene: TRBD2
clone size: -
CDR3 DNA: TGCGCCAGCAGTGAGCCTACTAGCGGGGGTCAAAGCACCGGGGAGCTGTTTTTT
CDR3 protein: CASSEPTSGGQSTGELFF

J gene: TRBJ1-2
V gene: TRBV6-6
D gene: -
clone size: -
CDR3 DNA: TGTGCCAGCAGTTCCAGGGTCTATGGCTACACCTTC
CDR3 protein: CASSSRVYGYTF

J gene: TRBJ2-2
V gene: TRBV11-2
D gene: TRBD1
clone size: once
CDR3 DNA: TGTGCCAGCAGCCGAAACAGGGGCACGAACACCGGGGAGCTGTTTTTT
CDR3 protein: CASSRNRGTNTGELFF

J gene: TRBJ2-5
V gene: TRBV27
D gene: -
clone size: -
CDR3 DNA: TGTGCCAGCAGTTCCCTCCTAGTTCCAGAGACCCAGTACTTC
CDR3 protein: CASSSLLVPETQYF

J gene: TRBJ2-7
V gene: TRBV5-6
D gene: TRBD2
clone size: -
CDR3 DNA: TGTGCCAGCAGCTTGGTAGTCGGGACTACCTACGAGCAGTACTTC
CDR3 protein: CASSLVVGTTYEQYF

J gene: TRBJ2-1
V gene: TRBV11-3
D gene: TRBD2
clone size: -
CDR3 DNA: TGTGCCAGCAGCCTTGATGGCGGGGGATTCGGGGATTACAATGAGCAGTTCTTC
CDR3 protein: CASSLDGGGFGDYNEQFF

J gene: TRBJ2-7
V gene: TRBV7-3
D gene: -
clone size: -
CDR3 DNA: TGTGCCAGCAGCTCCCCCTACGAGCAGTACTTC
CDR3 protein: CASSSPYEQYF

J gene: TRBJ2-2
V gene: TRBV5-1
D gene: TRBD1
clone size: -
CDR3 DNA: TGCGCCAGCAGCTTGGCGACAGGGGACGGCACCGGGGAGCTGTTTTTT
CDR3 protein: CASSLATGDGTGELFF

J gene: TRBJ1-5
V gene: TRBV6-6
D gene: TRBD1
clone size: -
CDR3 DNA: TGTGCCAGCAGTTACCGGGACAGGATACAGCCCCAGCATTTT
CDR3 protein: CASSYRDRIQPQHF

J gene: TRBJ2-1
V gene: TRBV11-2
D gene: -
clone size: -
CDR3 DNA: TGTGCCAGCAGCTTAGACTGGAACAATGAGCAGTTCTTC
CDR3 protein: CASSLDWNNEQFF

J gene: TRBJ2-7
V gene: TRBV5-1
D gene: -
clone size: few
CDR3 DNA: TGCGCCAGCAGCCAGGACACATACGAGCAGTACTTC
CDR3 protein: CASSQDTYEQYF

J gene: TRBJ1-4
V gene: TRBV10-3
D gene: -
clone size: -
CDR3 DNA: TGTGCCATCAGGGGATCGGGCATGGATGAAAAACTGTTTTTT
CDR3 protein: CAIRGSGMDEKLFF

J gene: TRBJ2-3
V gene: TRBV7-2
D gene: TRBD1
clone size: -
CDR3 DNA: TGTGCCAGCACCCCTCCCGGGACAGGGTTAGCAGATACGCAGTATTTT
CDR3 protein: CASTPPGTGLADTQYF

J gene: TRBJ2-5
V gene: TRBV2
D gene: TRBD2
clone size: -
CDR3 DNA: TGTGCCAGCGCGGGAGATCAAGAGACCCAGTACTTC
CDR3 protein: CASAGDQETQYF

J gene: TRBJ2-7
V gene: TRBV5-6
D gene: TRBD2
clone size: few
CDR3 DNA: TGTGCCAGCAGCTTGATTAGCGGGGGGAACTACGAGCAGTACTTC
CDR3 protein: CASSLISGGNYEQYF

J gene: TRBJ1-1
V gene: TRBV7-2
D gene: -
clone size: -
CDR3 DNA: TGTGCCAGCAGCCCGGCTCGAGGGAACACTGAAGCTTTCTTT
CDR3 protein: CASSPARGNTEAFF